The clone carrying this TCR beta chain was observed a handful of times. Its specificity is unknown. Every isolated RNA sample was fully reverse transcribed, so sequencing captured expressed TCRB transcripts. Assay: immunoSEQ multiplex PCR; the TCRdb copy retains only in-frame clones and omits some. The profile shows around 250,000 clones, roughly an eighth of them singletons. The entry originates in a study of beta chain features in type 1 diabetes. Study-wide points: There was a moderate but significant shortening of TCRB CDR3s in all four CD4+ subsets of Type 1 diabetes patients.

The CDR3 length is 14 residues. V lost 3 bases and J 3 bases, leaving 11 bases between the germline ends. CDR1 and CDR2 from the germline V gene are LNHDA and SQIVND (reference sequence). The sequenced sample consisted of naive CD4+ T cells from blood. This receptor was obtained from a man aged 30 to 39 with type 1 diabetes. The chain joins TRBV19 to TRBJ2-5; a weak D match, TRBD1 (5 bases). The CDR3 region has the DNA TGTGCCAGTAGTATCCAGGGCGTAGAAGAGACCCAGTACTTC. Protein product: CASSIQGVEETQYF. Together with reference TRBV19 and TRBJ2-5, the CDR3 gives the full variable domain: DGGITQSPKYLFRKEGQNVTLSCEQNLNHDAMYWYRQDPGQGLRLIYYSQIVNDFQKGDIAEGYSVSREKKESFPLTVTSAQKNPTAFYLCASSIQGVEETQYFGPGTRLLVL.